Given below is one TCR beta chain in context. What it recognizes is unknown. The data are from a study of cytomegalovirus exposure and HLA in healthy donors. Notes on the study in general: A subsequent analysis found that TCR clusters from the first cohort also tended to co-occur in the approximately 130 validation repertoires, with 90% to 95% of cluster scores above 0. Many donors shared some public TCRs, even though most TCR sequences were rare.

Trimming took off 2 bases at V and 2 bases at J, with 10 bases between the two ends. Germline CDR1 reads MNHNS; CDR2 reads SASEGT. CDR3 length equals 15 residues. Generated by immunoSEQ multiplex PCR, the TCRdb table keeps only in-frame clones and is missing some. The table has 65,000 to 75,000 clones, nearly 95% seen once. The sequencing sample was made of PBMCs. The sequence was collected from a man between 18 and 35 years old in good health and CMV-seropositive. The chain uses TRBV6-1 and TRBJ1-5, with a weak D call TRBD1 (5 bases). The CDR3 nucleotides are TGTGCCAGCAGTGAATGGAGGGACGGCAATCAGCCCCAGCATTTT. This encodes CASSEWRDGNQPQHF.